This TCR beta chain is drawn from a study of cytomegalovirus exposure and HLA in healthy donors. Note on this clone: Its antigen is undetermined.

The PCR used 60 Vbeta and 13 Jbeta primers. Clones were read by immunoSEQ multiplex PCR, and TCRdb kept only the in-frame ones, dropping some. The sample consists of about 98,000 clones, approximately 78% of them appearing once. The CDR3 length is 13 residues. Trimming took off 4 bases at V and 3 bases at J, with 11 bases between the two ends. Germline CDR1 reads SGHDT; CDR2 reads YYEEEE. Study-wide points: Donor immune exposure was known only as CMV serostatus. Cytomegalovirus association was listed for about 170 TCR beta chains.

The sequence derives from a man aged 40-50 years in good health and CMV-seronegative. The sequenced material came from PBMCs. The rearrangement joins TRBV5-6 to TRBJ2-7; perhaps D is TRBD1 or TRBD2 (5 bases each). The DNA for the CDR3 is TGTGCCAGCAGCCTGGGACGGAGCTACGAGCAGTACTTC. Translating it yields CASSLGRSYEQYF.